This T cell receptor beta chain was found in a study of blood T cell repertoires in COVID-19. Clones were read by immunoSEQ multiplex PCR, and TCRdb kept only the in-frame ones, dropping some. The table has over 60,000 clones, approximately 80% seen once. Per germline, CDR1 LNHDA and CDR2 SQIVND (reference sequence). V trimming: 3 bases; J trimming: 7 bases; junction bases outside the gene matches: 15. The CDR3 length is 19 residues. The rearrangement links TRBV19 to TRBJ1-6, with 10 bases matching TRBD1. Sequencing was done on a sample of peripheral blood. This receptor was identified in a human donor in a cohort sampled during active COVID-19. CDR3 protein: CASSIRQGARTGWNSPLHF. The CDR3 bases are TGTGCCAGTAGTATTCGACAGGGGGCGCGGACTGGTTGGAATTCACCCCTCCACTTT. The complete variable domain, with remaining parts taken from reference TRBV19 and TRBJ1-6, reads DGGITQSPKYLFRKEGQNVTLSCEQNLNHDAMYWYRQDPGQGLRLIYYSQIVNDFQKGDIAEGYSVSREKKESFPLTVTSAQKNPTAFYLCASSIRQGARTGWNSPLHFGNGTRLTVT.